A selection of T cell receptor beta chains follows, all from one sample in a study of T cells after yellow fever vaccination. TCRdb called the 5' RACE reads again in MiXCR, with one record for every CDR3 protein. The data show about 230,000 distinct CDR3 sequences, less than 7.5% seen once. Sample: CD4+ T cells sorted from PBMCs, taken on the day of the yellow fever booster vaccination. The source is a man aged 30 to 39 who received the YFV17D yellow fever vaccine. Both conserved end residues are part of each CDR3. The D gene is left open where the match is weak. Clone size is shown for a subset of rows, as once, few, many or a class of expanded clone.

TRBJ1-5	.	TRBV12-3/TRBV12-4	many	CASSGGINQPQHF	TGTGCCAGCAGTGGAGGGATTAATCAGCCCCAGCATTTT
TRBJ2-7	.	TRBV24-1	.	CATSDGGKNYEQYF	TGTGCCACCAGTGATGGAGGAAAGAACTACGAGCAGTACTTC
TRBJ2-1	.	TRBV24-1	few	CATSHPGLYNEQFF	TGTGCCACCAGCCACCCCGGACTGTACAATGAGCAGTTCTTC
TRBJ1-5	.	TRBV12-3/TRBV12-4	.	CASRQAGNNQPQHF	TGTGCCAGCAGGCAGGCCGGAAACAATCAGCCCCAGCATTTT
TRBJ2-5	.	TRBV29-1	.	CSVNPHLRAGETQYF	TGCAGCGTAAACCCCCATTTAAGGGCCGGGGAGACCCAGTACTTC
TRBJ2-7	TRBD2	TRBV5-1	many	CASSLGGGPNYEQYF	TGCGCCAGCAGCCTGGGGGGAGGGCCAAACTACGAGCAGTACTTC
TRBJ2-1	.	TRBV7-2	few	CASSYQTAGYNEQFF	TGTGCCAGCAGCTACCAAACGGCGGGGTACAATGAGCAGTTCTTC
TRBJ1-2	.	TRBV5-6	.	CASSKRTASGYTF	TGTGCCAGCAGCAAGAGGACGGCCTCTGGCTACACCTTC
TRBJ2-7	TRBD1	TRBV20-1	.	CSARAGPWGQEANF	TGCAGTGCTAGAGCCGGGCCCTGGGGACAGGAGGCTAACTTC
TRBJ2-7	.	TRBV7-6	few	CASSLTAGRYEQYF	TGTGCCAGCAGCTTGACGGCAGGCCGCTACGAGCAGTACTTC
TRBJ2-5	.	TRBV5-4	few	CASSLVGKETQYF	TGTGCCAGCAGCTTGGTGGGGAAAGAGACCCAGTACTTC
TRBJ2-1	TRBD2	TRBV3-1	.	CASSQGLAGGEQFF	TGTGCCAGCAGCCAGGGACTAGCGGGAGGCGAGCAGTTCTTC
TRBJ2-1	TRBD2	TRBV29-1	.	CSVVPPGLAGNEQFF	TGCAGCGTTGTCCCCCCGGGACTAGCGGGAAATGAGCAGTTCTTC
TRBJ2-1	.	TRBV29-1	many	CSVELAAYNEQFF	TGCAGCGTTGAGCTAGCTGCGTACAATGAGCAGTTCTTC
TRBJ1-6	.	TRBV5-5	many	CASSLEDLDSPLHF	TGTGCCAGCAGCTTAGAGGATTTGGATTCACCCCTCCACTTT
TRBJ2-7	.	TRBV5-1	.	CASSSGWGTSYEQYF	TGCGCCAGCAGCTCGGGCTGGGGGACCTCCTACGAGCAGTACTTC
TRBJ1-5	.	TRBV7-8	.	CASSPDSPIEPQHF	TGTGCCAGCAGCCCAGACAGTCCCATCGAGCCCCAGCATTTT
TRBJ2-1	.	TRBV4-3	many	CASSQNGANEQFF	TGCGCCAGCAGCCAAAATGGGGCCAATGAGCAGTTCTTC
TRBJ1-5	.	TRBV12-3/TRBV12-4	many	CASSSVGSNQPQHF	TGTGCCAGCAGCTCAGTCGGGAGCAATCAGCCCCAGCATTTT
TRBJ2-1	TRBD2	TRBV29-1	few	CSVESLADSYNEQFF	TGCAGCGTTGAAAGCCTAGCGGACTCCTACAATGAGCAGTTCTTC
TRBJ2-5	.	TRBV29-1	many	CSVEDLETQYF	TGCAGCGTTGAAGATCTGGAGACCCAGTACTTC
TRBJ2-5	TRBD1	TRBV9	few	CASSGGQEETQYF	TGTGCCAGCAGCGGAGGACAGGAAGAGACCCAGTACTTC
TRBJ2-1	.	TRBV7-7	many	CASSLARDSRQFF	TGTGCCAGCAGCTTAGCGAGGGACTCAAGGCAGTTCTTC
TRBJ2-1	.	TRBV10-3	many	CAISVSGLDEQFF	TGTGCCATCAGTGTAAGCGGGCTGGATGAGCAGTTCTTC
TRBJ2-7	TRBD1	TRBV10-3	many	CAMGQGYEQYF	TGTGCCATGGGACAGGGCTACGAGCAGTACTTC
TRBJ1-5	.	TRBV6-5	.	CASSPDIAQPQHF	TGTGCCAGCAGCCCGGATATCGCCCAGCCCCAGCATTTT
TRBJ1-2	TRBD1	TRBV20-1	few	CSARTGTGGYGYTF	TGCAGTGCTAGAACCGGGACAGGAGGCTATGGCTACACCTTC
TRBJ2-5	.	TRBV20-1	.	CRPALEKETQYF	TGCAGGCCAGCCCTGGAGAAAGAGACCCAGTACTTC
TRBJ2-5	.	TRBV7-6	many	CASSGGGQETQYF	TGTGCCAGCAGCGGGGGCGGCCAAGAGACCCAGTACTTC
TRBJ1-3	.	TRBV6-5	.	CASSSSSGTGNTIYF	TGTGCCAGCAGTTCCTCATCGGGGACTGGAAACACCATATATTTT
TRBJ2-7	TRBD1	TRBV12-3/TRBV12-4	many	CASSLPGQGIHEQYF	TGTGCCAGCAGTTTACCGGGACAGGGCATCCACGAGCAGTACTTC
TRBJ2-2	.	TRBV19	many	CASSISTGELFF	TGTGCCAGTAGTATATCCACCGGGGAGCTGTTTTTT
TRBJ2-3	TRBD2	TRBV29-1	.	CSVEGLAGRGGTDTQYF	TGCAGCGTTGAAGGACTAGCGGGGAGGGGGGGAACAGATACGCAGTATTTT
TRBJ2-3	TRBD2	TRBV5-4	.	CASSIVGTRGGNTQYF	TGTGCCAGCAGCATCGTTGGGACTAGGGGCGGTAATACGCAGTATTTT
TRBJ2-1	.	TRBV7-2	many	CASSETRDTVYNEQFF	TGTGCCAGCAGCGAAACACGGGACACAGTTTACAATGAGCAGTTCTTC
TRBJ1-4	.	TRBV7-9	few	CASSPQGSNEKLFF	TGTGCCAGCAGCCCCCAGGGCTCTAATGAAAAACTGTTTTTT
TRBJ1-6	TRBD1	TRBV12-3/TRBV12-4	.	CASSGTDSPLHF	TGTGCCAGCTCCGGGACAGACTCACCCCTCCACTTT
TRBJ1-5	.	TRBV7-8	few	CASSFSRNQPQHF	TGTGCCAGCAGCTTCAGCCGCAATCAGCCCCAGCATTTT
TRBJ2-5	TRBD2	TRBV20-1	many	CSARAGRAPQTQYF	TGCAGTGCTAGGGCCGGGAGGGCCCCGCAGACCCAGTACTTC
TRBJ2-7	.	TRBV7-9	.	CASSPVGRYEQYF	TGTGCCAGCAGCCCAGTTGGGCGGTACGAGCAGTACTTC
TRBJ2-5	.	TRBV9	many	CASSPLGAAETQYF	TGTGCCAGCAGCCCCCTGGGAGCAGCGGAGACCCAGTACTTC
TRBJ2-1	TRBD2	TRBV20-1	many	CSARKGTSERNEQFF	TGCAGTGCTAGGAAAGGGACTAGCGAACGCAATGAGCAGTTCTTC